This T cell receptor (beta chain) is from a study of blood T cell repertoires in COVID-19. The overall study: The United States, Italy and Spain supplied acute and convalescent COVID-19 samples.

Ages ranged from about 18 to 100 years, with residence in about 23 US areas. The study counted Cohort 3 donors as recovered given two negative PCRs, clearance, or symptom resolution. Looked up from germline, CDR1 is SQVTM and CDR2 is ANQGSEA. V gave up 5 bases and J gave up 5 bases, with 15 bases separating them. The length of the CDR3 is 13 residues. Clones were sequenced by immunoSEQ multiplex PCR, and TCRdb holds only the in-frame ones, with some missing. The sample holds around 150,000 clones, about four fifths seen once. This TCR came from a woman in her sixties who had recovered from COVID-19. The sample taken for sequencing was PBMCs or T cells enriched from blood (not recorded which). This chain connects TRBV29-1 to TRBJ1-1; the D gene is possibly TRBD1 (5 bases). The CDR3 spells CSVTRPGGTEAFF. In DNA form, the CDR3 reads TGCAGCGTTACACGCCCGGGGGGGACTGAAGCTTTCTTT.